Listed below are T cell receptor beta chains from one sample, sequenced in a study of T cell responses to AZD1222 COVID-19 vaccine. Only in-frame clones appear in the TCRdb table, and some are missing; sequencing was by immunoSEQ multiplex PCR. The data contain about 210,000 clones, approximately 92% of them singletons. Sequenced material: peripheral blood, taken on day 0 of AZD1222 vaccination. These receptors were obtained from an adult in good health. Both conserved end residues are part of each CDR3. The D gene is left open where the match is weak. Clone size is shown for a subset of rows, as once, few, many or a class of expanded clone.

abundance | d_gene | j_gene | v_gene | CDR3aa | CDR3nt
- | - | TRBJ2-2 | TRBV7-3 | CASSPGTGLFTNGELFF | TGTGCCAGCAGCCCGGGTACAGGGCTCTTTACAAACGGGGAGCTGTTTTTT
- | - | TRBJ2-7 | TRBV5-1 | CASSLGWGGTAYEQYF | TGCGCCAGCAGCTTGGGATGGGGGGGCACAGCCTACGAGCAGTACTTC
- | TRBD2 | TRBJ2-3 | TRBV2 | CASRVGTSGGRTDTQYF | TGTGCCAGCAGGGTGGGGACTAGCGGGGGGAGGACAGATACGCAGTATTTT
- | - | TRBJ1-6 | TRBV6-2/TRBV6-3 | CASSYVSNSPLHF | TGTGCCAGCAGTTACGTGAGCAATTCGCCCCTCCACTTT
- | - | TRBJ2-5 | TRBV5-5 | CASSLGRQTQYF | TGTGCCAGCAGCTTGGGCCGTCAGACCCAGTACTTC
few | TRBD2 | TRBJ2-2 | TRBV6-5 | CASGRSGGSTGELFF | TGTGCCAGCGGACGTAGCGGGGGGTCAACCGGGGAGCTGTTTTTT
few | - | TRBJ2-2 | TRBV6-5 | CASREGSVNTGELFF | TGTGCCAGCAGGGAGGGGTCCGTGAACACCGGGGAGCTGTTTTTT
- | - | TRBJ1-3 | TRBV28 | CASTLGNTIYF | TGTGCCAGCACTCTCGGAAACACCATATATTTT
- | - | TRBJ2-7 | TRBV7-2 | CASSLVSAATYEQYF | TGTGCCAGCAGCTTAGTGTCTGCGGCAACCTACGAGCAGTACTTC
- | - | TRBJ2-4 | TRBV7-9 | CASSLVLDGLAKNIQYF | TGTGCCAGCAGCTTAGTACTCGATGGGCTAGCCAAAAACATTCAGTACTTC
- | - | TRBJ2-3 | TRBV4-2 | CASTPRLSPDTQYF | TGTGCCAGCACCCCAAGACTTAGTCCAGATACGCAGTATTTT
- | - | TRBJ1-4 | TRBV18 | CASSPRDPLGGEKLFF | TGTGCCAGCTCACCCCGGGATCCCCTCGGAGGTGAAAAACTGTTTTTT
- | TRBD1 | TRBJ1-2 | TRBV28 | CASSLRGGSYGYTF | TGTGCCAGCAGTTTAAGAGGGGGCAGCTATGGCTACACCTTC
- | TRBD1 | TRBJ2-3 | TRBV5-1 | CASSLAPGGSDTQYF | TGCGCCAGCAGCTTGGCCCCAGGGGGCTCAGATACGCAGTATTTT
once | - | TRBJ1-1 | TRBV9 | CASSVPETESTEAFF | TGTGCCAGCAGCGTACCGGAGACCGAGTCCACTGAAGCTTTCTTT
once | - | TRBJ1-5 | TRBV14 | CASSRDSNQPQHF | TGTGCCAGCAGCCGGGACAGCAATCAGCCCCAGCATTTT
few | TRBD2 | TRBJ2-1 | TRBV20-1 | CSASLAGGPDNEQFF | TGCAGTGCTAGTCTAGCGGGGGGTCCGGACAATGAGCAGTTCTTC
- | - | TRBJ2-5 | TRBV3-1/TRBV3-2 | CASSQDLATGETQYF | TGTGCCAGCAGCCAAGACTTAGCGACTGGAGAGACCCAGTACTTC
- | TRBD1 | TRBJ2-7 | TRBV7-9 | CASSLGGTAGEQYF | TGTGCCAGCAGCTTAGGAGGGACAGCCGGGGAGCAGTACTTC
- | - | TRBJ2-3 | TRBV5-5 | CASILSRTDGTDTQYF | TGTGCCAGCATCTTATCGAGGACTGACGGCACAGATACGCAGTATTTT
- | - | TRBJ1-2 | TRBV18 | CASSSSEAGGYTF | TGTGCCAGCTCGTCCTCGGAGGCAGGGGGCTACACCTTC
- | - | TRBJ1-2 | TRBV7-8 | CASSQGADGYTF | TGTGCCAGCAGCCAGGGAGCCGATGGCTACACCTTC
- | TRBD1 | TRBJ2-4 | TRBV27 | CASSLSGGYWDIQYF | TGTGCCAGCAGTTTATCAGGGGGCTATTGGGACATTCAGTACTTC
- | - | TRBJ1-1 | TRBV7-2 | CASSPSGQNTEAFF | TGTGCCAGCAGCCCAAGTGGGCAGAACACTGAAGCTTTCTTT
- | TRBD1 | TRBJ1-2 | TRBV9 | CASSVQGGHGYTF | TGTGCCAGCAGCGTCCAGGGGGGACATGGCTACACCTTC
- | TRBD1 | TRBJ2-3 | TRBV11-3 | CASSPTGVDTDTQYF | TGTGCCAGCAGCCCTACAGGGGTAGATACAGATACGCAGTATTTT
- | - | TRBJ2-7 | TRBV10-3 | CAISGGESYEQYF | TGTGCCATCAGTGGGGGAGAGTCCTACGAGCAGTACTTC
- | TRBD1 | TRBJ1-2 | TRBV6-5 | CASSQAGGGYTF | TGTGCCAGCAGCCAAGCAGGGGGTGGCTACACCTTC
- | TRBD1 | TRBJ2-7 | TRBV6-5 | CASSSGQGGKQYF | TGTGCCAGCAGCTCGGGACAGGGTGGGAAGCAGTACTTC
- | TRBD1 | TRBJ1-5 | TRBV27 | CASSINPGQGSRRVWNQPQHF | TGTGCCAGCAGTATAAATCCGGGACAGGGTTCTCGCCGAGTGTGGAATCAGCCCCAGCATTTT
once | - | TRBJ2-5 | TRBV5-1 | CASSLSDGIQETQYF | TGCGCCAGCAGCTTGTCGGACGGAATCCAAGAGACCCAGTACTTC
- | TRBD1 | TRBJ1-3 | TRBV11-1 | CASSLGDRRTTIYF | TGTGCCAGCAGCTTGGGGGACAGAAGGACCACCATATATTTT
- | - | TRBJ1-4 | TRBV10-3 | CAISAGRENEKLFF | TGTGCCATCAGTGCGGGCCGGGAGAATGAAAAACTGTTTTTT
- | TRBD1 | TRBJ2-7 | TRBV5-6 | CASSLRTTGTELYEQYF | TGTGCCAGCAGCTTGAGGACCACCGGGACAGAACTCTACGAGCAGTACTTC
- | - | TRBJ2-6 | TRBV6-5 | CASSYWGHGANVLTF | TGTGCCAGCAGTTACTGGGGGCACGGGGCCAACGTCCTGACTTTC
- | TRBD1 | TRBJ1-6 | TRBV28 | CASSIQGAHSPLHF | TGTGCCAGCAGCATACAGGGGGCTCATTCACCCCTCCACTTT
- | - | TRBJ2-5 | TRBV10-2 | CASRSDFEGWTQYF | TGCGCCAGCCGGAGCGATTTCGAGGGATGGACCCAGTACTTC
- | - | TRBJ1-5 | TRBV7-2 | CASSLERVDQPQHF | TGTGCCAGCAGCTTGGAGAGGGTCGATCAGCCCCAGCATTTT
- | - | TRBJ1-5 | TRBV9 | CASSAQGNSNQPQHF | TGTGCCAGCAGCGCACAGGGAAATAGCAATCAGCCCCAGCATTTT
- | TRBD1 | TRBJ1-6 | TRBV6-1 | CASSDTGTGGIIRSPLHF | TGTGCCAGCAGTGACACCGGGACAGGGGGCATTATAAGGTCACCCCTCCACTTT
- | TRBD1 | TRBJ1-1 | TRBV5-6 | CASSSDRGRAFF | TGTGCCAGCAGCTCGGACAGGGGACGAGCTTTCTTT
- | - | TRBJ2-1 | TRBV12-3/TRBV12-4 | CASMGGRHEQFF | TGTGCCAGCATGGGGGGGCGCCATGAGCAGTTCTTC
- | - | TRBJ1-1 | TRBV5-1 | CASSHTQAETEAFF | TGCGCCAGCAGCCACACCCAGGCGGAGACTGAAGCTTTCTTT
- | - | TRBJ1-2 | TRBV5-1 | CASSLGTIIYGYTF | TGCGCCAGCAGCCTAGGGACCATTATCTATGGCTACACCTTC
- | TRBD1 | TRBJ1-6 | TRBV2 | CASSMGQGASPLHF | TGTGCCAGCAGTATGGGACAGGGGGCTTCACCCCTCCACTTT
- | TRBD1 | TRBJ2-6 | TRBV27 | CASSLNRGPAFAGANVLTF | TGTGCCAGCAGTCTCAACAGGGGACCAGCATTTGCTGGGGCCAACGTCCTGACTTTC